Listed below are T cell receptor beta chains from one sample, sequenced in a study of blood T cell repertoires in COVID-19. Assay: immunoSEQ multiplex PCR; the TCRdb copy retains only in-frame clones and omits some. This sample has about 78,000 clones, with more than 75% found just once. The sequencing sample was made of peripheral blood. These receptors were collected from a woman aged 55-69 years with acute or convalescent COVID-19. Both conserved end residues are part of each CDR3. D genes are given only for firm matches. A clone size is listed for some rows: how often the clone was seen (once, few, many), or a class if it is expanded.

>TRBV9|TRBJ2-7|.|.
TGTGCCAGCAGCGTAGCTGCGGTCGCCAGGGGCTCCTACGAGCAGTACTTC
CASSVAAVARGSYEQYF
>TRBV7-3|TRBJ2-5|.|.
TGTGCCAGCAGCTTAGGACAGCAAGAGACCCAGTACTTC
CASSLGQQETQYF
>TRBV27|TRBJ2-1|.|TRBD1
TGTGCCAGCAGTTCTTGGGACAGGGGGCAGGATGAGCAGTTCTTC
CASSSWDRGQDEQFF
>TRBV4-1|TRBJ1-5|.|TRBD1
TGCGCCAGCAGCCAAGAGGGACAGGGGACTCAGCCCCAGCATTTT
CASSQEGQGTQPQHF
>TRBV10-3|TRBJ2-7|.|.
TGTGCCATCTCTCGCGGTCTCGAGCAGTACTTC
CAISRGLEQYF
>TRBV7-9|TRBJ2-2|.|TRBD1
TGTGCCAGCAGCCGCCACAGGGGGCTGGACACCGGGGAGCTGTTTTTT
CASSRHRGLDTGELFF
>TRBV9|TRBJ2-7|.|TRBD1
TGTGCCAGCAGCGTAGCCCCAGGACAGGGCTACGAGCAGTACTTC
CASSVAPGQGYEQYF
>TRBV7-2|TRBJ1-6|once|.
TGTGCCAGCAGCTTAGATTACAGTCCTGATTCACCCCTCCACTTT
CASSLDYSPDSPLHF
>TRBV13|TRBJ1-2|.|.
TGTGCCAGCAGCAAGACAGCTAACTATGGCTACACCTTC
CASSKTANYGYTF
>TRBV18|TRBJ2-7|.|TRBD2
TGTGCCAGCTCACTGGACGGGGGGGCTGGCGAGCAGTACTTC
CASSLDGGAGEQYF
>TRBV28|TRBJ2-3|.|.
TGTGCCAGCAGACCAACGGGAATCACAGATACGCAGTATTTT
CASRPTGITDTQYF
>TRBV28|TRBJ1-2|.|.
TGTGCCAGCAGTCCCCGGGGAGGGGGCTATGGCTACACCTTC
CASSPRGGGYGYTF
>TRBV7-2|TRBJ1-1|few|.
TGTGCCAGCAGCCGGGCGGGGAGGAACACTGAAGCTTTCTTT
CASSRAGRNTEAFF
>TRBV18|TRBJ2-7|.|TRBD2
TGTGCCAGCTCACCACAGGCGGGAGGGCCGGGCGAGCAGTACTTC
CASSPQAGGPGEQYF
>TRBV7-2|TRBJ2-6|.|.
TGTGCCAGCAGCTTAGCAGGGGCTGGGGCCAACGTCCTGACTTTC
CASSLAGAGANVLTF
>TRBV6-5|TRBJ2-7|.|TRBD1
TGTGCCAGCGGATTCAATCAGGGGGCCCCCTACGAGCAGTACTTC
CASGFNQGAPYEQYF
>TRBV7-7|TRBJ1-4|.|TRBD1
TGTGCCAGCAGCCCCGGGACAGCCAGTAATGAAAAACTGTTTTTT
CASSPGTASNEKLFF
>TRBV11-3|TRBJ2-1|once|TRBD2
TGTGCCAGCAGCCCCGGTACTAGCGGGGTCAATGAGCAGTTCTTC
CASSPGTSGVNEQFF
>TRBV3-1/TRBV3-2|TRBJ1-3|.|.
TGTGCCAGCAGCCAAGTGTCGTTCTCTGGAAACACCATATATTTT
CASSQVSFSGNTIYF
>TRBV9|TRBJ2-5|.|.
TGTGCCAGCAGCACTTTTGGGGCTAATAACCAAGAGACCCAGTACTTC
CASSTFGANNQETQYF
>TRBV2|TRBJ2-7|.|TRBD2
TGTGCCAGCAGTCGACTAGCGGGAGCCTACGAGCAGTACTTC
CASSRLAGAYEQYF
>TRBV4-3|TRBJ1-2|.|.
TGCGCCAGCAGCCAAGACCCGGGGTGGGATTACGGAGGCTACACCTTC
CASSQDPGWDYGGYTF
>TRBV12-3/TRBV12-4|TRBJ1-1|.|.
TGTGCCAGCATCGCGGGGTTTGAGACTGAAGCTTTCTTT
CASIAGFETEAFF
>TRBV28|TRBJ2-5|.|TRBD1
TGTGCCAGCAGTTCTGGACAGGTCCGTGAGACCCAGTACTTC
CASSSGQVRETQYF
>TRBV18|TRBJ1-3|once|.
TGTGCCAGCTCACCACAGGACTCAGGCCCTGGAAACACCATATATTTT
CASSPQDSGPGNTIYF
>TRBV28|TRBJ2-7|.|TRBD1
TGTGCCAGCACCGACCAGGGGGCAGGCTATGAGCAGTACTTC
CASTDQGAGYEQYF
>TRBV19|TRBJ1-6|few|.
TGTGCCAGTAGTATATCCGCGTTACAGGGACCCAATAATTCACCCCTCCACTTT
CASSISALQGPNNSPLHF
>TRBV20-1|TRBJ2-7|.|TRBD2
TGCAGTGCTAGTTCTTCTAGCGGGGACTACGAGCAGTACTTC
CSASSSSGDYEQYF
>TRBV4-2|TRBJ2-7|.|TRBD2
TGTGCCAGCAGCCAAGATCTAACTAGCGCCTACGAGCAGTACTTC
CASSQDLTSAYEQYF
>TRBV18|TRBJ1-2|.|.
TGTGCCAGCTCACCACTTCATCAGGGAGGAGATGGCTACACCTTC
CASSPLHQGGDGYTF
>TRBV5-4|TRBJ1-1|few|.
TGTGCCAGCAGCTTGCAGGGGTCCACTGAAGCTTTCTTT
CASSLQGSTEAFF
>TRBV28|TRBJ1-4|.|.
TGTGCCAGCCGGGGGTGGATTACTGAAAAACTGTTTTTT
CASRGWITEKLFF
>TRBV28|TRBJ1-2|.|.
TGTGCCAGCAGTTTATTTGCGCGGGAACTGAATAAGAATGGCTACACCTTC
CASSLFARELNKNGYTF
>TRBV5-1|TRBJ2-7|.|TRBD1
TGCGCCAGCAGCCTGGGACAGCTCGATCCTTACGAGCAGTACTTC
CASSLGQLDPYEQYF
>TRBV15|TRBJ1-4|.|.
TGTGCCACCAGCAGAGATCTCGGAACTAATGAAAAACTGTTTTTT
CATSRDLGTNEKLFF
>TRBV9|TRBJ1-6|.|.
TGTGCCAGCAGCTCTGGAGGGAATAATTCACCCCTCCACTTT
CASSSGGNNSPLHF
>TRBV24-1|TRBJ2-3|.|TRBD1
TGTGCCACCAGTGATTGGGACAGATCCACAGATACGCAGTATTTT
CATSDWDRSTDTQYF
>TRBV5-4|TRBJ1-2|.|.
TGTGCCAGCAGGCCTATAGGGGACTATGGCTACACCTTC
CASRPIGDYGYTF
>TRBV5-1|TRBJ2-2|.|.
TGCGCCAGCAGCCAGGGAAACACCGGGGAGCTGTTTTTT
CASSQGNTGELFF
>TRBV4-3|TRBJ2-7|.|TRBD1
TGCGCCAGCAGCCAAGGGACAGGGGAAAGGGCCTACGAGCAGTACTTC
CASSQGTGERAYEQYF
>TRBV6-5|TRBJ1-3|.|.
TGTGCCAGCAGTTACGGGCGCCTAGGAAACACCATATATTTT
CASSYGRLGNTIYF
>TRBV2|TRBJ2-1|.|TRBD2
TGTGCCAGCACGGTAGCGGGGCTTAGGCAGTTCTTC
CASTVAGLRQFF
>TRBV27|TRBJ2-1|.|.
TGTGCCAGCAGTTTATCAGGGGCTAATAACAATGAGCAGTTCTTC
CASSLSGANNNEQFF
>TRBV28|TRBJ1-1|.|.
TGTGCCAGCAGTTTAGGGGGGAGCATGAACACTGAAGCTTTCTTT
CASSLGGSMNTEAFF
>TRBV7-6|TRBJ2-7|once|.
TGTGCCAGCAGCTTAGCGGGGGGAGGAGAGAACGAGCAGTACTTC
CASSLAGGGENEQYF
>TRBV27|TRBJ2-7|once|.
TGTGCCAGCAGTCCTATGAACAGGGTCGAGTCCTACGAGCAGTACTTC
CASSPMNRVESYEQYF
>TRBV7-2|TRBJ2-7|.|.
TGTGCCAGCAGCTTACCTACTAGTTACGAGCAGTACTTC
CASSLPTSYEQYF
>TRBV6-2/TRBV6-3|TRBJ2-2|few|TRBD2
TGTGCCAGCAGTTACCCTAGCGGGGGGGCCCACACCGGGGAGCTGTTTTTT
CASSYPSGGAHTGELFF
>TRBV7-9|TRBJ1-4|.|TRBD1
TGTGCCAGCAGCTTAGCCGGGACAGCTGAAAAACTGTTTTTT
CASSLAGTAEKLFF
>TRBV7-2|TRBJ2-5|.|.
TGTGCCAGCAGCTTCAAAGAGACCCAGTACTTC
CASSFKETQYF
>TRBV4-3|TRBJ2-7|.|.
TGCGCCAGCAGCCAAGAGGCGACAGAGATGAAGCCCTACGAGCAGTACTTC
CASSQEATEMKPYEQYF
>TRBV7-6|TRBJ2-3|.|.
TGTGCCAGCAGCTTACTGGCTGGGACAACAGACACAGATACGCAGTATTTT
CASSLLAGTTDTDTQYF
>TRBV11-2|TRBJ2-1|.|TRBD2
TGTGCCAGCAGCCCTCAGGCAGCGGGAAACTACAATGAGCAGTTCTTC
CASSPQAAGNYNEQFF
>TRBV10-3|TRBJ2-2|once|TRBD2
TGTGCCATCAGGAAAACTAGCGGGGGGGCTGACACCGGGGAGCTGTTTTTT
CAIRKTSGGADTGELFF
>TRBV6-5|TRBJ1-5|.|.
TGTGCCAGCAGTTACTCGTGGGAAGGGGGTCAGCCCCAGCATTTT
CASSYSWEGGQPQHF
>TRBV27|TRBJ2-1|.|TRBD2
TGTGCCAGCAGTTTAGCCGTCCAGCGGGAGGCATACAATGAGCAGTTCTTC
CASSLAVQREAYNEQFF
>TRBV3-1/TRBV3-2|TRBJ1-4|.|TRBD1
TGTGCCAGCAGCCAAGGGGACAGCCTTAATGAAAAACTGTTTTTT
CASSQGDSLNEKLFF